This T cell receptor beta chain was recorded in a study of T-cell memory formation after mild COVID-19 (dated by TCRdb to the early 2020s). Regarding the study in general: TCR sequence clusters from the two donors were largely donor specific. Longitudinal TCRalpha and TCRbeta repertoire sequencing tracked T-cell clones expanding and contracting after mild COVID-19 in a couple of donors. The cohort was made up of two young adult volunteers, one female and one male, who were previously healthy.

Ficoll-Paque density gradient centrifugation was used to isolate PBMCs. Sequenced using an Illumina NovaSeq 6000. cDNA libraries for TCRalpha and TCRbeta were prepared by 5'RACE using constant-segment primers, with sample barcodes and unique molecular identifiers added. Trizol reagent was used to extract RNA from every sample. Library amplification was performed in two PCR steps, and a second sample barcode and Illumina TruSeq adapters were introduced in the second step. Sequencing of libraries was performed on an Illumina NovaSeq with 2 x 150 bp paired-end reads. Regarding the original processing steps: Reads were demultiplexed and collapsed into UMI-guided consensus sequences with migec v1.2.7. With mixcr v2.1.11, UMI consensuses were aligned to TRA and TRB V and J templates and assembled into clonotypes. A clonotype was counted as expanded or contracted only if both edgeR and NoisET called the change significant, with noise models trained on biological replicates. For edgeR calls, the thresholds were a false discovery rate-adjusted p below 0.01 and a log2 fold-change of 1. As an exploratory analysis of dynamics, PCA with hierarchical clustering was applied to max-normalized trajectories of the 1000 most abundant clonotypes. Separately sequenced CD4+ and CD8+ repertoires were used to assign the CD4 or CD8 phenotype of responding clones. TCRdb trimmed the raw reads at Q25, called clones with MiXCR and kept productive beta chains. Rows matching on CDR3 protein sequence are summarized as one entry with the most common DNA and genes. TCRdb, not the authors, supplied the V and J calls. The sample records 360,000 or so distinct CDR3 sequences, around 27% of which are singletons. The ten largest clones add up to approximately 15% of the sample.

Findings and caveats that apply to the study as a whole: Some responding clones were detected in pre-infection memory, suggesting pre-existing cross-reactive memory T cells joined the SARS-CoV-2 response. The study included only a couple of mild cases, and larger cohorts that include severe cases with pre-infection samples were judged to be necessary. SARS-CoV-2 specificity was not confirmed for the second-wave clones peaking on day 37. From day 15 to 85, contracting clones showed balanced CD4/CD8 phenotypes, whereas a second wave of clones that expanded from day 15 to 37 leaned towards CD4+. Contracting CD4+ clones were found mainly in CM and EM memory subsets, while CD8+ clones were enriched in EMRA.

This clonotype was counted between two and nine times. The antigen it binds to is not known. No qualities accompany the bases; no much larger clone lies one base away. Including the terminal cysteine and phenylalanine, the CDR3 comprises 14 residues. The DNA shown is the 42-base CDR3, in frame from base 1. The germline V gene encodes CDR1 SGHNT and CDR2 YENEEA. V is pruned by 5 bases and J by 6 bases, leaving 5 bases of the junction without a gene match. The V and J genes are TRBV11-3 and TRBJ1-2, with 11 bases matching TRBD1. The source material was PBMCs or a T cell subset sorted from them (not recorded which). The clonotype comes from an adult woman who had mild COVID-19 (a few samples of this study predate the infection). The sample titles of this study are shuffled in the database, so cell type and time point are left out; the donor was told from shared clones. DNA sequence: TGTGCCAGCAGCCCGGGACAGGGGGTTCATGGCTACACCTTC. Translated, it reads CASSPGQGVHGYTF.